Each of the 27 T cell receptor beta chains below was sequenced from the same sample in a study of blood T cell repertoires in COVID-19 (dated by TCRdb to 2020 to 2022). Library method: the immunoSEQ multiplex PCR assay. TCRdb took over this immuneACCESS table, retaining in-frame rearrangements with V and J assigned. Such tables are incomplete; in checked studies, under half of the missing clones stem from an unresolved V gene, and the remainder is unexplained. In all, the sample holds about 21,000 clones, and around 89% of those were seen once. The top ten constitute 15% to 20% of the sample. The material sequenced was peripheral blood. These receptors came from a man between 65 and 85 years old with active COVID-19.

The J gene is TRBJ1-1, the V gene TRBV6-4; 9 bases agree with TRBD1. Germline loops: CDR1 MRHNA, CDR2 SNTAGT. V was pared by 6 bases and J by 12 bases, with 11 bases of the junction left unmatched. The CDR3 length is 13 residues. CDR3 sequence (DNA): TGTGCCAGCAGCCCGGACAGGGGTATGACGTCTTTCTTT. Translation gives CASSPDRGMTSFF.

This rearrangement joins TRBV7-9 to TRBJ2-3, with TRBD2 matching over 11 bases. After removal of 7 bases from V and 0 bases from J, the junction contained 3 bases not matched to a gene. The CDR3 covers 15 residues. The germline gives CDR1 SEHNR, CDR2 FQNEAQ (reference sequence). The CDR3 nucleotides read TGTGCCAGCAAGACTAGCGGGATGAGCACAGATACGCAGTATTTT. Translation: CASKTSGMSTDTQYF.

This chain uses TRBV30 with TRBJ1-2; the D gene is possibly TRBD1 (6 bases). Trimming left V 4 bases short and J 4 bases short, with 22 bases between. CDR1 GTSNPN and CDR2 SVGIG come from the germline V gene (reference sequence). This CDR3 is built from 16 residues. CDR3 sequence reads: CAWNPSYRASSYGYTF. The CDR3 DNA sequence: TGTGCCTGGAACCCCTCCTACAGGGCCTCTAGCTATGGCTACACCTTC.

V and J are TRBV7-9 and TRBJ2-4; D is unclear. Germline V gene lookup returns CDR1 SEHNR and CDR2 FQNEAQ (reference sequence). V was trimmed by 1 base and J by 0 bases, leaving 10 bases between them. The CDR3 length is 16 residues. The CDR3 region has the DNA TGTGCCAGCAGCTTAGGTCCCGCAGTAGCCAAAAACATTCAGTACTTC. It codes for CASSLGPAVAKNIQYF.

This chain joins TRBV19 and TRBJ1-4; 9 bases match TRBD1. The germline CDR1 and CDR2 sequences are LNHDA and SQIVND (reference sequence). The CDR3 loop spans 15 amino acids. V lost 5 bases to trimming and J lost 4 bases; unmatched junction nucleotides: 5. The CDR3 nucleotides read TGTGCCAGTAGTCCCAGGACAGGGGATAATGAAAAACTGTTTTTT. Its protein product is CASSPRTGDNEKLFF.

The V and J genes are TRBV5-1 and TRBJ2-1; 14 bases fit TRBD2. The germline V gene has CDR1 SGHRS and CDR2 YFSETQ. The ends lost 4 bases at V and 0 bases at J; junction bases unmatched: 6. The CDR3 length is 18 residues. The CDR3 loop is CASSRGLAGASSYNEQFF. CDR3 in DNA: TGCGCCAGCAGCAGGGGACTAGCGGGGGCTTCCTCCTACAATGAGCAGTTCTTC.

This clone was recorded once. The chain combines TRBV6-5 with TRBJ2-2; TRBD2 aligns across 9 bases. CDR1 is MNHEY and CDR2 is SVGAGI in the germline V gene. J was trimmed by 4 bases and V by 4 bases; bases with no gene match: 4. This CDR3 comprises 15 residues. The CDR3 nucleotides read TGTGCCAGCAGTTTAGCGGGGGTTACCACCGGGGAGCTGTTTTTT. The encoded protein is CASSLAGVTTGELFF.

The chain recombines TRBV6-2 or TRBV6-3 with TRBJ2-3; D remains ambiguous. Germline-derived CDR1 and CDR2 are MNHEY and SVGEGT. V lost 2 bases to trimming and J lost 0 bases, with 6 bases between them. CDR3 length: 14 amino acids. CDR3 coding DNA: TGTGCCAGCAGTTACCCCCAAAGCACAGATACGCAGTATTTT. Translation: CASSYPQSTDTQYF.

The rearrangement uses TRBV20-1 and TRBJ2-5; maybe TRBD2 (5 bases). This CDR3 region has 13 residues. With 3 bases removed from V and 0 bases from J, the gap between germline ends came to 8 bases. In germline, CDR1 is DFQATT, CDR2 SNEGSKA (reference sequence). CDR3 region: CSASSEYQETQYF. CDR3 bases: TGCAGTGCTAGTAGCGAGTACCAAGAGACCCAGTACTTC.

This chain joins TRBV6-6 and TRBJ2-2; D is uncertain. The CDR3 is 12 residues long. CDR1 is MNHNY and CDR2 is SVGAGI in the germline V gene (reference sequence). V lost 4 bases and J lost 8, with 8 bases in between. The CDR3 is CASSSGRGELFF. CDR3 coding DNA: TGTGCCAGCAGTTCAGGTAGAGGGGAGCTGTTTTTT.

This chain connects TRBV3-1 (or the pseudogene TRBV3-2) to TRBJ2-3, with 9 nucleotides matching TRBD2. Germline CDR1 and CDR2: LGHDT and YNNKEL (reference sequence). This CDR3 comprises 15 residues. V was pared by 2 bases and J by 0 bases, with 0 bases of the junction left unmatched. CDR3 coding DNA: TGTGCCAGCAGCCAAACTAGCGGGAGCACAGATACGCAGTATTTT. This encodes CASSQTSGSTDTQYF.

The CDR3 protein is CASSVIGGDTGELFF. The CDR3 DNA sequence: TGTGCCAGCAGTGTGATAGGCGGAGACACCGGGGAGCTGTTTTTT. The V and J genes are TRBV6-4 and TRBJ2-2; no firm D call. Germline CDR1 MRHNA, CDR2 SNTAGT. The V gene lost 4 bases and the J gene lost 3 bases, with 12 bases spanning the gap. This CDR3 has 15 residues.

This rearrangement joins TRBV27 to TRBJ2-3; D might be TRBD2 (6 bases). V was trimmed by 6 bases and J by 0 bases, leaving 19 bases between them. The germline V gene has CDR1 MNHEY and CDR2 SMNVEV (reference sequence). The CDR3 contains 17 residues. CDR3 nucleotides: TGTGCCAGCAGAACGACTGGCGGGGTTATTAGCACAGATACGCAGTATTTT. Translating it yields CASRTTGGVISTDTQYF.

The CDR3 coding sequence is TGTGCCAGCAGCCCCCTCGGACGGGAGAACACTGAAGCTTTCTTT. The encoded protein is CASSPLGRENTEAFF. The V and J genes are TRBV5-6 and TRBJ1-1; D is unclear. Trimming shortened V by 4 bases and J by 1 base, and 14 bases separated the two germline ends. The CDR3 is 15 residues long. Germline V gives CDR1 SGHDT, CDR2 YYEEEE. The variable domain in full, completed from reference TRBV5-6 and TRBJ1-1, reads DAGVTQSPTHLIKTRGQQVTLRCSPKSGHDTVSWYQQALGQGPQFIFQYYEEEERQRGNFPDRFSGHQFPNYSSELNVNALLLGDSALYLCASSPLGRENTEAFFGQGTRLTVV.

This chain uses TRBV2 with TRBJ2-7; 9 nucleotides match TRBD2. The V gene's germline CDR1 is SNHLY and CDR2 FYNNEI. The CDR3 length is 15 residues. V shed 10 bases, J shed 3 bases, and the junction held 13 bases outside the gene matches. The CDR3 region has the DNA TGTGCCACCCGCGCTCCGGGACTAGCTGGCTACGAGCAGTACTTC. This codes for CATRAPGLAGYEQYF. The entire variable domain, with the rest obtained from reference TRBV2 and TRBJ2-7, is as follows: EPEVTQTPSHQVTQMGQEVILRCVPISNHLYFYWYRQILGQKVEFLVSFYNNEISEKSEIFDDQFSVERPDGSNFTLKIRSTKLEDSAMYFCATRAPGLAGYEQYFGPGTRLTVT.

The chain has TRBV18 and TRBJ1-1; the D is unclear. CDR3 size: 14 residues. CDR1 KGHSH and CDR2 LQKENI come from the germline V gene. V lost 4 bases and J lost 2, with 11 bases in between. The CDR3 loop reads CASSQTPGNTEAFF. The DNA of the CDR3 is TGTGCCAGCTCACAGACGCCAGGTAACACTGAAGCTTTCTTT.

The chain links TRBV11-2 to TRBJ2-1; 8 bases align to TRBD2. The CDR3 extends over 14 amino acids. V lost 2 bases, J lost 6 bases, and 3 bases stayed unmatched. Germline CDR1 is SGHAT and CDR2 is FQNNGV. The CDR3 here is CASSLPGGVNEQFF. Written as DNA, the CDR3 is TGTGCCAGCAGCTTACCGGGGGGGGTCAATGAGCAGTTCTTC.

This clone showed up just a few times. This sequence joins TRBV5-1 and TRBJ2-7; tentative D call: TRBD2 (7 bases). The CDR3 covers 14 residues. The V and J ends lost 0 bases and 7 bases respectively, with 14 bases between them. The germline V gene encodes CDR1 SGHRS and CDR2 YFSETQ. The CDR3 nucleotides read TGCGCCAGCAGCTTGGACGTTGGGGGGGCAGAGCAGTACTTC. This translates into CASSLDVGGAEQYF.

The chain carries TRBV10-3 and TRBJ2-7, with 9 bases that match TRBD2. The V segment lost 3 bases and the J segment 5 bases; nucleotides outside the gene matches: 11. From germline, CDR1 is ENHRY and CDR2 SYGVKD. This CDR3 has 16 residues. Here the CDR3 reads CAISDSLAGESDEQYF. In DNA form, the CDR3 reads TGTGCCATCAGTGATTCCTTAGCGGGAGAATCTGACGAGCAGTACTTC.

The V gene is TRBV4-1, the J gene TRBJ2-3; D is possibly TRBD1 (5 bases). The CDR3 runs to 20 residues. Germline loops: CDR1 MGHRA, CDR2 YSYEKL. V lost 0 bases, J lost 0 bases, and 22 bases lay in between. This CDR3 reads CASSQDGHGSRGSSTDTQYF. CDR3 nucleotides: TGCGCCAGCAGCCAAGATGGCCATGGTTCAAGGGGATCAAGCACAGATACGCAGTATTTT.

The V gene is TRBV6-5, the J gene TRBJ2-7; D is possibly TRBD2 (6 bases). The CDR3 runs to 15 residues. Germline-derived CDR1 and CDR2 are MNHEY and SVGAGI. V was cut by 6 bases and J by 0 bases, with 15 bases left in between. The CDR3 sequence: CASRRLGGSSYEQYF. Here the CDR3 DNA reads TGTGCCAGCAGACGGCTCGGAGGGAGCTCCTACGAGCAGTACTTC.

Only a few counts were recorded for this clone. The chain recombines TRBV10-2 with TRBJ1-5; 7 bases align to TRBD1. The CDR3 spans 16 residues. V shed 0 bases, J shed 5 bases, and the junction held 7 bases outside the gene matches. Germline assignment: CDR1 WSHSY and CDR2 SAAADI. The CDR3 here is CASSESRGHGDQPQHF. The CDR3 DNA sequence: TGCGCCAGCAGTGAGTCGAGGGGGCATGGCGATCAGCCCCAGCATTTT.

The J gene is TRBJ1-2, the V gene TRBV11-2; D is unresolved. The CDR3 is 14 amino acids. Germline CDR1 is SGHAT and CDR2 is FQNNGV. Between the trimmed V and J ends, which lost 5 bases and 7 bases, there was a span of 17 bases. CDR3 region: CASSHETRRGGYTF. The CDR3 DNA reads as TGTGCCAGCAGCCATGAGACGCGGCGGGGTGGCTACACCTTC.

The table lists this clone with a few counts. As DNA, the CDR3 is TGTGCCAGCAGCCAGGGACTCTCACCCCTCCACTTT. Its protein product is CASSQGLSPLHF. The rearrangement joins TRBV3-1 (or the pseudogene TRBV3-2) to TRBJ1-6, with D possibly matching TRBD1 (5 bases). There are 12 residues in the CDR3. Germline-derived CDR1 and CDR2 are LGHDT and YNNKEL (reference sequence). Trimming took 3 bases from V and 10 from J, leaving 7 bases between them.

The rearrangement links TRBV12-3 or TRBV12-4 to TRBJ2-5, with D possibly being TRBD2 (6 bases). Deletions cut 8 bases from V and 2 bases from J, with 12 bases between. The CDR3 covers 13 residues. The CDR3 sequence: CASVRDFQETQYF. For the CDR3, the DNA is TGTGCCAGCGTTCGGGACTTTCAAGAGACCCAGTACTTC.

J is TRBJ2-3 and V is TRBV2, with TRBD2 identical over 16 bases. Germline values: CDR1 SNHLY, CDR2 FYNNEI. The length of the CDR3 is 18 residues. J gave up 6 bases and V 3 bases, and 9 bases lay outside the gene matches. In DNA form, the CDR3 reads TGTGCCAGCAGTGATGTCGGGACTAGCGGGGGGGCAGGCGATACGCAGTATTTT. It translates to CASSDVGTSGGAGDTQYF.

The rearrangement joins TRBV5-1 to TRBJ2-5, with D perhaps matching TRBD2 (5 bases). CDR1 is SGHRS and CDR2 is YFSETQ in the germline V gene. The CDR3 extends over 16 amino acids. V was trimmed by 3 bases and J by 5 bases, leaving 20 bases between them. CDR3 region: CASSSGVERQIETQYF. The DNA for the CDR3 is TGCGCCAGCAGCTCTGGGGTAGAGCGGCAGATCGAGACCCAGTACTTC. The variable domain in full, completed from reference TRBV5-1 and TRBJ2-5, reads KAGVTQTPRYLIKTRGQQVTLSCSPISGHRSVSWYQQTPGQGLQFLFEYFSETQRNKGNFPGRFSGRQFSNSRSEMNVSTLELGDSALYLCASSSGVERQIETQYFGPGTRLLVL.